A single sample gave rise to the 8 T cell receptor beta chains below, sequenced in a study of blood T cell repertoires in COVID-19. Libraries were prepared by immunoSEQ multiplex PCR; TCRdb keeps only in-frame clonotypes and omits some of them. Among around 100,000 clones listed, roughly 88% were seen once. Sequencing input: peripheral blood. All receptors derive from a woman in her 70s who had recovered from COVID-19.

This clone was seen only once. Other DNA sequences of this sample code for an identical CDR3. The chain is built from TRBV12-3 or TRBV12-4 and TRBJ1-1, with D tentatively TRBD1 (6 bases). The CDR3 extends over 13 amino acids. V shed 3 bases and J shed 1 base, with 6 bases lying between them. The CDR3 protein is CASSLTGNTEAFF. CDR3 in DNA: TGTGCCAGCAGTTTGACAGGGAACACTGAAGCTTTCTTT.

V is TRBV12-3 or TRBV12-4 and J is TRBJ2-5; D is unclear. V lost 3 bases to trimming and J lost 5 bases, with 7 bases between them. The CDR3 spans 12 residues. In DNA form, the CDR3 reads TGTGCCAGCAGTTTTATTCCTGAGACCCAGTACTTC. Residues: CASSFIPETQYF.

V usage is TRBV7-3 and J usage is TRBJ2-2, with D unclear. This CDR3 has 14 amino acids. Per the germline V gene, CDR1 is SGHTA and CDR2 is FQGTGA. The V gene lost 5 bases and the J gene lost 4 bases, with 11 bases spanning the gap. The CDR3 is CASSPRPGTGELFF. CDR3 bases: TGTGCCAGCAGCCCCAGGCCTGGCACCGGGGAGCTGTTTTTT. Full variable domain (outside the CDR3, taken from reference TRBV7-3 and TRBJ2-2): GAGVSQTPSNKVTEKGKYVELRCDPISGHTALYWYRQSLGQGPEFLIYFQGTGAADDSGLPNDRFFAVRPEGSVSTLKIQRTERGDSAVYLCASSPRPGTGELFFGEGSRLTVL.

This chain connects TRBV28 to TRBJ1-2, with D perhaps TRBD1 (5 bases). Germline V CDR1 and CDR2: MDHEN, SYDVKM. The CDR3 totals 14 residues. Trimming pared 4 bases from V and 4 bases from J, leaving 13 bases between. This CDR3 reads CASSWEGQGYGYTF. For the CDR3, the DNA is TGTGCCAGCAGTTGGGAGGGGCAAGGCTATGGCTACACCTTC.

The V call is TRBV5-8, the J call TRBJ2-4, with D perhaps matching TRBD1 (6 bases). Deletions cut 2 bases from V and 6 bases from J, with 6 bases between. This CDR3 contains 12 residues. CDR1 is SGHTS, CDR2 YDEGEE, per germline. The CDR3 DNA is TGTGCCAGCAGCTTCAGGGGAAACATTCAGTACTTC. Its translation is CASSFRGNIQYF.

The chain combines TRBV30 with TRBJ1-6; D not certain. Trimming removed 5 bases at V and 7 bases at J, with 12 bases between. Germline CDR1 is GTSNPN and CDR2 is SVGIG (reference sequence). This CDR3 spans 13 amino acids. CDR3: CAWGPRQNSPLHF. In nucleotides, the CDR3 is TGTGCCTGGGGCCCGAGGCAAAATTCACCCCTCCACTTT.

This rearrangement joins TRBV6-2 or TRBV6-3 to TRBJ2-2, with 11 bases matching TRBD1. The CDR3 is made up of 15 amino acids. V lost 5 bases to trimming and J lost 9 bases; unmatched junction nucleotides: 8. Germline assignment: CDR1 MNHEY and CDR2 SVGEGT. CDR3 in amino acids: CASSPRGQGVRELFF. As DNA, the CDR3 is TGTGCCAGCAGTCCCCGGGGACAGGGGGTCCGGGAGCTGTTTTTT.

This chain uses TRBV5-4 with TRBJ2-2; 7 nucleotides line up with TRBD1. Per the germline V gene, CDR1 is SGHNT and CDR2 is YYREEE (reference sequence). V lost 5 bases and J lost 1; bases outside the gene matches: 8. This CDR3 region has 16 residues. The CDR3 here is CASRFARQGNTGELFF. The DNA of the CDR3 is TGTGCCAGCAGATTTGCCCGACAGGGGAACACCGGGGAGCTGTTTTTT. The full variable domain, with the rest looked up from reference TRBV5-4 and TRBJ2-2, is ETGVTQSPTHLIKTRGQQVTLRCSSQSGHNTVSWYQQALGQGPQFIFQYYREEENGRGNFPPRFSGLQFPNYSSELNVNALELDDSALYLCASRFARQGNTGELFFGEGSRLTVL.